This T cell receptor beta chain comes out of a study of cytotoxic CD8 clonotypes in ibrutinib-treated CLL. Clones were sequenced by immunoSEQ multiplex PCR, and TCRdb holds only the in-frame ones, with some missing. The sample includes approximately 70,000 clones, over 75% of them seen just once. Of note for this clone: What it recognizes is unknown.

Findings of the study overall: Treatment left the uncommon public clonotypes either contracted or stable in frequency.

Per germline, CDR1 SNHLY and CDR2 FYNNEI. V shed 5 bases and J 4 bases; nucleotides not matched to a gene: 12. The CDR3 contains 16 residues. J is TRBJ2-3 and V is TRBV2; TRBD2 aligns across 7 bases. The TCR sequence derives from a human donor with chronic lymphocytic leukemia. Material: PBMCs, obtained at disease progression, from a patient treated with ibrutinib. Here the CDR3 reads CASSRLASGGPDTQYF. The CDR3 DNA reads TGTGCCAGCAGTAGATTGGCTAGCGGAGGGCCAGATACGCAGTATTTT.